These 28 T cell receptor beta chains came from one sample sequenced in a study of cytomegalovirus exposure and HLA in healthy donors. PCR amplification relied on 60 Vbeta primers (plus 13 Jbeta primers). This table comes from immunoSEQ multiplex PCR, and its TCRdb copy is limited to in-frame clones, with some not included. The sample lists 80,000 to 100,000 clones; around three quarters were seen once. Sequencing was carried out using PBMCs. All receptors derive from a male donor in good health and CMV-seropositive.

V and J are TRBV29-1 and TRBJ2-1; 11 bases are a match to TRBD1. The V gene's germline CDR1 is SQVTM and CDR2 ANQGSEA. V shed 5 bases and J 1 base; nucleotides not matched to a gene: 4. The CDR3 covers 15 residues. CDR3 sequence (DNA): TGCAGCGTTCAGGGACAGGGGGTATCCTACAATGAGCAGTTCTTC. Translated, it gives CSVQGQGVSYNEQFF.

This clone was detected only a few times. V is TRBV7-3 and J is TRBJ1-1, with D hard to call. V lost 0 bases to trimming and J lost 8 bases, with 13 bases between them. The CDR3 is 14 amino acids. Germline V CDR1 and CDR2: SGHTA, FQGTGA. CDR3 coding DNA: TGTGCCAGCAGCTTAACGTACGGGAACGGAGAAGCTTTCTTT. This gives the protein CASSLTYGNGEAFF.

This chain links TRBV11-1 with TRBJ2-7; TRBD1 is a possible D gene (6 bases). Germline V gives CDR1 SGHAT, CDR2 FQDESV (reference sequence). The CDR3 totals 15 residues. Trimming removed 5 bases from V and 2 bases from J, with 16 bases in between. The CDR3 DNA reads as TGTGCCAGCAGCCCTCGGACAGCCCGTGCCTACGAGCAGTACTTC. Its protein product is CASSPRTARAYEQYF.

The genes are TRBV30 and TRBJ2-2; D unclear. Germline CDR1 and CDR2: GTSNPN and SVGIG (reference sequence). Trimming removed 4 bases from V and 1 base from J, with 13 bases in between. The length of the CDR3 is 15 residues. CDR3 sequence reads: CAWIPFTWNTGELFF. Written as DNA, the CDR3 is TGTGCCTGGATCCCCTTTACATGGAACACCGGGGAGCTGTTTTTT.

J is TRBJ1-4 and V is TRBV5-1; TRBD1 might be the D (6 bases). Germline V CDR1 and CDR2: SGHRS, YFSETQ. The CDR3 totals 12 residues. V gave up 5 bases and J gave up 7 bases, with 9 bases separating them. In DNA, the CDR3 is TGCGCCAGCAGGGACAGTGGTGAAAAACTGTTTTTT. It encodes CASRDSGEKLFF.

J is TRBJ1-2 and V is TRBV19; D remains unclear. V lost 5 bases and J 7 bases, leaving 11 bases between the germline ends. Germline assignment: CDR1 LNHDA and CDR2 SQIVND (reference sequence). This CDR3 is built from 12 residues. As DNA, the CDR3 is TGTGCCAGTAGTGCCCCGACTCCTGGCTACACCTTC. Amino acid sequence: CASSAPTPGYTF.

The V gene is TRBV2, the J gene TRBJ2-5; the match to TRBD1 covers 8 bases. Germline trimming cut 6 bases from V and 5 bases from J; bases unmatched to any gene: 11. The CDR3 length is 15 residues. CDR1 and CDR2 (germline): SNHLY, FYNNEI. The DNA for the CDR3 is TGTGCCAGCAGCTATAAAAGGACAGGGTGGGAGACCCAGTACTTC. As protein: CASSYKRTGWETQYF.

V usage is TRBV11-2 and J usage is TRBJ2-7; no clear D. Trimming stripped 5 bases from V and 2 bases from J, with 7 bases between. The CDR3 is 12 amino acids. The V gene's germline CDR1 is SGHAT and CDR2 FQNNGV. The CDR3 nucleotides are TGTGCCAGCAGCGGCGGAGCCTACGAGCAGTACTTC. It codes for CASSGGAYEQYF.

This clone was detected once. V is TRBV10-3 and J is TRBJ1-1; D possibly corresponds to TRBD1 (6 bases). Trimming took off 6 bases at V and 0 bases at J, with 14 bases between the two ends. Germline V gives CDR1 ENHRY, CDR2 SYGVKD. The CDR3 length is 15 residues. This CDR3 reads CAIRKGHEMNTEAFF. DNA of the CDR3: TGTGCCATCAGGAAGGGACATGAGATGAACACTGAAGCTTTCTTT.

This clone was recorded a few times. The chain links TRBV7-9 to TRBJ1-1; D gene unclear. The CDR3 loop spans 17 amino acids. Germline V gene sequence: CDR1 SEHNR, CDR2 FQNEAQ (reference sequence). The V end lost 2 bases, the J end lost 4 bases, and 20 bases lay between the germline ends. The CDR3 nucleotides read TGTGCCAGCAGCTTACCCCTAACAAGAGTCAGCGGCACTGAAGCTTTCTTT. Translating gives CASSLPLTRVSGTEAFF.

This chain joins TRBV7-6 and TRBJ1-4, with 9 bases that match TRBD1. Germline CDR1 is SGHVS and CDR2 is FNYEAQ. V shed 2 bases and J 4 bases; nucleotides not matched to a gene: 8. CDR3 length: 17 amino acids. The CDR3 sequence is CASSLITQGQGNEKLFF. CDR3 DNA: TGTGCCAGCAGCTTAATAACGCAGGGACAGGGTAATGAAAAACTGTTTTTT.

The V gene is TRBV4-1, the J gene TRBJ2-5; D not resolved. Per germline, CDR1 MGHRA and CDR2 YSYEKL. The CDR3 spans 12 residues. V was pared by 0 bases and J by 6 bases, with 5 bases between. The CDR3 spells CASSQEAQTQYF. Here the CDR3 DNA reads TGCGCCAGCAGCCAAGAAGCCCAGACCCAGTACTTC.

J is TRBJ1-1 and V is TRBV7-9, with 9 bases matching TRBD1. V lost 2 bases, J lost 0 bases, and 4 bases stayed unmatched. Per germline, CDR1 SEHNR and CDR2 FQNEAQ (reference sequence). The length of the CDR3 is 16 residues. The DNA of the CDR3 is TGTGCCAGCAGCTTAAGGACAGGGGACATGAACACTGAAGCTTTCTTT. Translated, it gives CASSLRTGDMNTEAFF.

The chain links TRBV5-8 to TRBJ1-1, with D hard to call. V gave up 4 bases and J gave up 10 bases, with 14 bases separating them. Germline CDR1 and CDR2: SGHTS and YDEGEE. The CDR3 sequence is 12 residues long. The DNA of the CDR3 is TGTGCCAGCAGCCATGGACCCGGAGGAGCTTTCTTT. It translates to CASSHGPGGAFF. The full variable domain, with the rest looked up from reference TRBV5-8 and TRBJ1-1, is EAGVTQSPTHLIKTRGQQATLRCSPISGHTSVYWYQQALGLGLQFLLWYDEGEERNRGNFPPRFSGRQFPNYSSELNVNALELEDSALYLCASSHGPGGAFFGQGTRLTVV.

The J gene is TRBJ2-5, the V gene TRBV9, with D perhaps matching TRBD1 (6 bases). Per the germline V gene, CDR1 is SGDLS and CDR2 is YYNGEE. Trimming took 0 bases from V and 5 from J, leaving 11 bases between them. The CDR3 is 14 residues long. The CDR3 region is CASSVGVQGETQYF. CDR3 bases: TGTGCCAGCAGCGTAGGAGTTCAGGGGGAGACCCAGTACTTC.

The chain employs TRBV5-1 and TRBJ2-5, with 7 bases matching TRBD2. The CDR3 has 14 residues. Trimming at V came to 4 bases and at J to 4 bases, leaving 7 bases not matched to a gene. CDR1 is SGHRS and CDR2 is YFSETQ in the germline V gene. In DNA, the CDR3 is TGCGCCAGCAGCCGGTGGACTAGAGGAGAGACCCAGTACTTC. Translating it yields CASSRWTRGETQYF.

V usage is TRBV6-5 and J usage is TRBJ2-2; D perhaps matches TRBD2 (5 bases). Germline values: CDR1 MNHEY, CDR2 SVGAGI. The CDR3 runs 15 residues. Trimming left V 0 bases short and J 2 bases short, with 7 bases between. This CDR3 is CASSYSAGNTGELFF. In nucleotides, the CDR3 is TGTGCCAGCAGTTACTCTGCGGGCAACACCGGGGAGCTGTTTTTT.

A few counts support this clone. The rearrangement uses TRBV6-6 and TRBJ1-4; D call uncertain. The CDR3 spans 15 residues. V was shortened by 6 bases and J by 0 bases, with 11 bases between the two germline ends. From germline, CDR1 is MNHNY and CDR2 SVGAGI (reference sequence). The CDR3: CASRPAGATNEKLFF. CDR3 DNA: TGTGCCAGCAGGCCAGCGGGTGCAACTAATGAAAAACTGTTTTTT.

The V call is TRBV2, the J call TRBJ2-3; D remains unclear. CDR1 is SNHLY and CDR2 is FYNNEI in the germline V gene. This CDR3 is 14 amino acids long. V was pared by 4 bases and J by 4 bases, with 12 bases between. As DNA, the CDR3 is TGTGCCAGCAGTGGGCAGGTGCTGGCAGATACGCAGTATTTT. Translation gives CASSGQVLADTQYF.

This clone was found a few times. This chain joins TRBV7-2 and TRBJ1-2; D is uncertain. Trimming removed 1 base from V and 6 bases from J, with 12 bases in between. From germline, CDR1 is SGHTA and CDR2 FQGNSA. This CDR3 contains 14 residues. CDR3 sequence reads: CASSLVRFGNGYTF. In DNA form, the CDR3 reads TGTGCCAGCAGCTTAGTCAGGTTCGGGAATGGCTACACCTTC.

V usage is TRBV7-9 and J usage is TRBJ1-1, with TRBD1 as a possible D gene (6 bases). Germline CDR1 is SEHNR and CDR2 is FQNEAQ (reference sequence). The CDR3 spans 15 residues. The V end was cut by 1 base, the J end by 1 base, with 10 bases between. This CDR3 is CASSLDRVPNTEAFF. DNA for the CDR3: TGTGCCAGCAGCTTAGACAGGGTCCCGAACACTGAAGCTTTCTTT.

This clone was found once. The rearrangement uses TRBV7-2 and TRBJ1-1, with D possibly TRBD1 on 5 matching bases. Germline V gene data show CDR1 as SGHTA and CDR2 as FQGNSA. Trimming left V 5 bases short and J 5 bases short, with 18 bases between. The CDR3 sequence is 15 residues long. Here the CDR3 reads CASSTLAGRGTEAFF. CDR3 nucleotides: TGTGCCAGCAGCACCCTTGCAGGGAGGGGAACTGAAGCTTTCTTT.

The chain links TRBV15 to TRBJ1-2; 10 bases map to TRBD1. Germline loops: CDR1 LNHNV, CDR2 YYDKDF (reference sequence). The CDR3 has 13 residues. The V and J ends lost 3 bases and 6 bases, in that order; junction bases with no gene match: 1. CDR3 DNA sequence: TGTGCCACCAGCAGCGGACAGGGGGATGGCTACACCTTC. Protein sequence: CATSSGQGDGYTF.

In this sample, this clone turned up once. In DNA, the CDR3 is TGTGCCAGTAGTATAGTCGCCGGACAGGGGGCCTACGAGCAGTACTTC. As protein: CASSIVAGQGAYEQYF. The genes are TRBV19 and TRBJ2-7, with 10 positions matching TRBD1. After removal of 1 base from V and 2 bases from J, the junction contained 5 bases not matched to a gene. Germline CDR1 and CDR2: LNHDA and SQIVND (reference sequence). There are 16 residues in the CDR3.

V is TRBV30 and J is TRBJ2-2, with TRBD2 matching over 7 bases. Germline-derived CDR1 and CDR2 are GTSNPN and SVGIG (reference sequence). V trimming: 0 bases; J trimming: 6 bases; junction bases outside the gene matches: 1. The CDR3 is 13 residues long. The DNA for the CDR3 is TGTGCCTGGAGTGTACGGGAGGCCGGGGAGCTGTTTTTT. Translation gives CAWSVREAGELFF.

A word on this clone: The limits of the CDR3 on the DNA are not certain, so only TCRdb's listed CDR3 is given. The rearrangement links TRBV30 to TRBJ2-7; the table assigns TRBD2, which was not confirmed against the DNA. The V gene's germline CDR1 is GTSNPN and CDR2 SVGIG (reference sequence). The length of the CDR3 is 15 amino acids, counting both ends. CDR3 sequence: CAWSVFLLGGVEQYF.

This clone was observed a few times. The CDR3 nucleotides read TGTGCCAGCAGGGAGGACTTCCTACCCTACGAGCAGTACTTC. Translated, it gives CASREDFLPYEQYF. V and J are TRBV6-5 and TRBJ2-7; TRBD2 might be the D (5 bases). Germline CDR1 MNHEY, CDR2 SVGAGI. V shed 6 bases and J shed 2 bases, with 14 bases lying between them. The CDR3 extends over 14 amino acids.

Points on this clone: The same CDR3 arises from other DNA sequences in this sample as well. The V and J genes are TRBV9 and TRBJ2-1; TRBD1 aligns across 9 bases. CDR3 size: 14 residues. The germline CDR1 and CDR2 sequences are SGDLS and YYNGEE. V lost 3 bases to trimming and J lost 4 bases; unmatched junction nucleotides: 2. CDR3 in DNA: TGTGCCAGCAGCGGCGGGACAGGGTACAATGAGCAGTTCTTC. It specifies CASSGGTGYNEQFF.